These T cell receptor beta chains were read from a single sample in a study of T cells after yellow fever vaccination. TCRdb re-called the 5' RACE reads through MiXCR, storing one row per CDR3 protein. The table records some 300,000 distinct CDR3 sequences, around a tenth of them present only once. Specimen: CD4+ T cells sorted from PBMCs, collected 45 days after the yellow fever booster vaccination. Receptor source: a man aged 18 to 35 who received the YFV17D yellow fever vaccine. Both conserved end residues are part of each CDR3. The order of the fields is V gene, D gene, clone size, CDR3 protein. The D gene is left open where the match is weak. Clone size is given for some rows only: seen once, a few or many times, or a class if the clone is expanded.

v_gene: TRBV20-1
d_gene: -
abundance: few
CDR3aa: CSGTAEGYGYTF

v_gene: TRBV19
d_gene: -
abundance: -
CDR3aa: CASSPLRNSPLHF

v_gene: TRBV4-2
d_gene: TRBD1
abundance: -
CDR3aa: CASSHPRTGFDTGELFF

v_gene: TRBV20-1
d_gene: -
abundance: -
CDR3aa: CSARDSRGIDEQFF

v_gene: TRBV7-2
d_gene: -
abundance: few
CDR3aa: CASSLASTVSTDTQYF

v_gene: TRBV4-3
d_gene: -
abundance: few
CDR3aa: CASSQGASGQEGTQYF

v_gene: TRBV25-1
d_gene: -
abundance: -
CDR3aa: CASMKTSTNEKLFF

v_gene: TRBV9
d_gene: -
abundance: -
CDR3aa: CASSSRRTDTQYF

v_gene: TRBV7-2
d_gene: -
abundance: few
CDR3aa: CASSPHAPDTQYF

v_gene: TRBV29-1
d_gene: TRBD2
abundance: many
CDR3aa: CSVVGGGAVNEQFF

v_gene: TRBV7-2
d_gene: -
abundance: few
CDR3aa: CASSQGLSGNTIYF

v_gene: TRBV6-6
d_gene: -
abundance: few
CDR3aa: CASLGNTEAFF

v_gene: TRBV6-2/TRBV6-3
d_gene: -
abundance: -
CDR3aa: CASSIMGVEQFF

v_gene: TRBV7-2
d_gene: -
abundance: few
CDR3aa: CASSLPNREGGYTF

v_gene: TRBV4-1
d_gene: -
abundance: -
CDR3aa: CASSRTAVQTNTEAFF

v_gene: TRBV5-1
d_gene: -
abundance: many
CDR3aa: CASSRGTTNEKLFF

v_gene: TRBV7-2
d_gene: -
abundance: -
CDR3aa: CASSPLFGTQHF

v_gene: TRBV25-1
d_gene: TRBD1
abundance: -
CDR3aa: CASRTGATDTQYF

v_gene: TRBV18
d_gene: -
abundance: -
CDR3aa: CASSPKAGSHNEQFF

v_gene: TRBV5-4
d_gene: TRBD2
abundance: -
CDR3aa: CASTLAGGEAYEQYF

v_gene: TRBV24-1
d_gene: -
abundance: many
CDR3aa: CATSDWETGELFF

v_gene: TRBV7-2
d_gene: -
abundance: few
CDR3aa: CASSFGTTARALHF

v_gene: TRBV4-2
d_gene: -
abundance: many
CDR3aa: CASSQDSLVTYNEQFF

v_gene: TRBV5-1
d_gene: -
abundance: few
CDR3aa: CASSFGPTSGPGTEAFF

v_gene: TRBV11-2
d_gene: TRBD1
abundance: medium-sized
CDR3aa: CASSRQGPTNSPLHF

v_gene: TRBV12-3/TRBV12-4
d_gene: TRBD1
abundance: few
CDR3aa: CASRFTGAGAGEQYF

v_gene: TRBV7-2
d_gene: TRBD1
abundance: -
CDR3aa: CASSSGTGIGEQFF

v_gene: TRBV6-5
d_gene: -
abundance: few
CDR3aa: CASSSQGRNQPQHF

v_gene: TRBV20-1
d_gene: -
abundance: -
CDR3aa: CSARTTVSQETQYF

v_gene: TRBV5-1
d_gene: -
abundance: -
CDR3aa: CASSIGRAEAFF

v_gene: TRBV3-1
d_gene: TRBD1
abundance: -
CDR3aa: CASSPTGGAYGFF

v_gene: TRBV5-1
d_gene: -
abundance: few
CDR3aa: CASSTIRGSEDTQYF